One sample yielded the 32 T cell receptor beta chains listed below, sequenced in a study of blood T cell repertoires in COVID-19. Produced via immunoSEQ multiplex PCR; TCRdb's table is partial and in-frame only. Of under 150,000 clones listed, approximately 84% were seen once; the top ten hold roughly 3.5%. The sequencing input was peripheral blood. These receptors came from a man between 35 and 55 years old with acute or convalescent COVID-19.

CDR3 residues: CASSQATGPGGYTF. The CDR3 region has the DNA TGTGCCAGCAGCCAAGCGACAGGTCCGGGCGGCTACACCTTC. The chain employs TRBV3-1 (or the pseudogene TRBV3-2) and TRBJ1-2; possible D gene TRBD1, 6 bases. V was trimmed by 1 base and J by 8 bases, leaving 14 bases between them. The CDR3 is made up of 14 amino acids. Germline CDR1 reads LGHDT; CDR2 reads YNNKEL (reference sequence).

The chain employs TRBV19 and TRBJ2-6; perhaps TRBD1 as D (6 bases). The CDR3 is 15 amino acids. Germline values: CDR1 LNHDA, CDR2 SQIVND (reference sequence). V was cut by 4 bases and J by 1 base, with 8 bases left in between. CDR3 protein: CASSTRGSGANVLTF. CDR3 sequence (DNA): TGTGCCAGTAGTACCAGGGGTTCTGGGGCCAACGTCCTGACTTTC.

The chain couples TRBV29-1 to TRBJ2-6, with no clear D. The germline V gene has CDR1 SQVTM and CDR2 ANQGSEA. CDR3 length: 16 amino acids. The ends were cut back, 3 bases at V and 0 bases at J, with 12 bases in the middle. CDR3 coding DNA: TGCAGCGTTGATGATGTACGAGTCTCTGGGGCCAACGTCCTGACTTTC. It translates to CSVDDVRVSGANVLTF.

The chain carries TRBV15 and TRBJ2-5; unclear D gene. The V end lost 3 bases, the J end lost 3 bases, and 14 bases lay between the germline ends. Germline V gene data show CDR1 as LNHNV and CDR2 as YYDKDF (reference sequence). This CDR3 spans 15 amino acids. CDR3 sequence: CATSSLGSTEETQYF. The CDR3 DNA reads TGTGCCACCAGCAGTCTGGGCTCAACGGAAGAGACCCAGTACTTC. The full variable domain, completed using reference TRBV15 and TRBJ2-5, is DAMVIQNPRYQVTQFGKPVTLSCSQTLNHNVMYWYQQKSSQAPKLLFHYYDKDFNNEADTPDNFQSRRPNTSFCFLDIRSPGLGDTAMYLCATSSLGSTEETQYFGPGTRLLVL.

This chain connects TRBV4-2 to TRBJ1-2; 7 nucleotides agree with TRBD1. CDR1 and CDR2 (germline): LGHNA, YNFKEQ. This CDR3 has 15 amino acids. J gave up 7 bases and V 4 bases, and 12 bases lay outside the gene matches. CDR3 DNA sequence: TGTGCCAGCAGCCTCGGACGCGAGACAGGGTTTGGCTACACCTTC. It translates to CASSLGRETGFGYTF.

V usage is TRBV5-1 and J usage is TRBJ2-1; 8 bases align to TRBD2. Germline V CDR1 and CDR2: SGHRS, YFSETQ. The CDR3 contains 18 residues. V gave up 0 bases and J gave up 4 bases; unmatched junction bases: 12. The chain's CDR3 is CASSLGPTGSGGYNEQFF. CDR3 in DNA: TGCGCCAGCAGCTTGGGGCCAACAGGGAGCGGGGGATACAATGAGCAGTTCTTC.

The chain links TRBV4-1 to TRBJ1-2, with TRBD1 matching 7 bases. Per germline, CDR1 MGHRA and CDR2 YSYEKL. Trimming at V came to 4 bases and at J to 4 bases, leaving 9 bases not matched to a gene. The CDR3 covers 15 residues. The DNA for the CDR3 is TGCGCCAGCAGCCCGGGGACAGCCGCCTTCTATGGCTACACCTTC. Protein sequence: CASSPGTAAFYGYTF.

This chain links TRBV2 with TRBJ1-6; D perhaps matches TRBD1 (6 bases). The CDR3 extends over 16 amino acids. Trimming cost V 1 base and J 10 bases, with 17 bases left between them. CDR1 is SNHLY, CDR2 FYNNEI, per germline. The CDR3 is CASSEESGGAGSPLHF. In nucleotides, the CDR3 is TGTGCCAGCAGTGAAGAATCGGGGGGCGCGGGATCACCCCTCCACTTT.

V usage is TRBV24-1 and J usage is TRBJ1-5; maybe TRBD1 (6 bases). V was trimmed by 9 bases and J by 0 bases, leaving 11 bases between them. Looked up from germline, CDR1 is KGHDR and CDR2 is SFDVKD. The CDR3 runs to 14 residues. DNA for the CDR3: TGTGCCACCGCCGGACAGAATAGCAATCAGCCCCAGCATTTT. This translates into CATAGQNSNQPQHF.

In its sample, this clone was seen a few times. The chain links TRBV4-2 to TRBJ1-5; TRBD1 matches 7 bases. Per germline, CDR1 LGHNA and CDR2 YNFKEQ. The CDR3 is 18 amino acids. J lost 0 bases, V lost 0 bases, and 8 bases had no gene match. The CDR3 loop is CASSQDRRDSYSNQPQHF. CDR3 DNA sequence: TGTGCCAGCAGCCAAGATCGTCGGGACAGCTATAGCAATCAGCCCCAGCATTTT.

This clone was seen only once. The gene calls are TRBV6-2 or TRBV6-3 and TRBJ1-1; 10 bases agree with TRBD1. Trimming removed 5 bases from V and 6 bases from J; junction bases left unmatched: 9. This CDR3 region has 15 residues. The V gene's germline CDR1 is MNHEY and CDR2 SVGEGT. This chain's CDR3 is CASSLPRDRGAEAFF. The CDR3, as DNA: TGTGCCAGCAGTCTCCCCCGGGACAGGGGCGCTGAAGCTTTCTTT.

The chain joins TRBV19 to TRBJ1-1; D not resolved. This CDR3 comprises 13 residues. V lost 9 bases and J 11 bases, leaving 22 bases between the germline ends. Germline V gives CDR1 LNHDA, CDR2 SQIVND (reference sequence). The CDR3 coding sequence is TGTGCCAGCTTGACAAGGGAAGGTCGGGAGGCTTTCTTT. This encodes CASLTREGREAFF.

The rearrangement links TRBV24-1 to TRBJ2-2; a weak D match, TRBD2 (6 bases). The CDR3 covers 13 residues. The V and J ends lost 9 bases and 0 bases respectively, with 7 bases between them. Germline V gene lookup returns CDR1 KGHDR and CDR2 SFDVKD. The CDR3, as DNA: TGTGCCACCGGAGGGACGAACACCGGGGAGCTGTTTTTT. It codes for CATGGTNTGELFF.

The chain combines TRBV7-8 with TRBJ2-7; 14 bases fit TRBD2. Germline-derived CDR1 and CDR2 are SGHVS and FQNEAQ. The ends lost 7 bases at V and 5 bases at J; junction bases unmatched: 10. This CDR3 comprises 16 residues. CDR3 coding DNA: TGTGCCAGCACCCTAGGACTAGCGGGGGGCTTTAACGAGCAGTACTTC. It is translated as CASTLGLAGGFNEQYF.

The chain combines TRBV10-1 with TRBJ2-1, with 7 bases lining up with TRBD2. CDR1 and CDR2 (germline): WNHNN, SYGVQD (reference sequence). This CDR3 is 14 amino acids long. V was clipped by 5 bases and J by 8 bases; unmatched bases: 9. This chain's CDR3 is CASSNFQGGDEQFF. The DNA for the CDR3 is TGCGCCAGCAGTAATTTCCAGGGAGGGGATGAGCAGTTCTTC.

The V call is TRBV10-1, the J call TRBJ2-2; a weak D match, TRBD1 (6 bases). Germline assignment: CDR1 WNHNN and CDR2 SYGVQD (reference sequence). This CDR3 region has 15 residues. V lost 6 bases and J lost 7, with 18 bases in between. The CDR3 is CASSRTQGKFGELFF. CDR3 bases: TGCGCCAGCAGCCGCACCCAGGGGAAATTCGGGGAGCTGTTTTTT.

CDR3 bases: TGTGCCAGCAGAGGGGCTTTACAGGGTACCTACGAGCAGTACTTC. It encodes CASRGALQGTYEQYF. V gene TRBV5-8 combines with J gene TRBJ2-7; possible D gene TRBD1, 6 bases. In germline, CDR1 is SGHTS, CDR2 YDEGEE. The CDR3 covers 15 residues. Between the trimmed V and J ends, which lost 5 bases and 2 bases, there was a span of 17 bases.

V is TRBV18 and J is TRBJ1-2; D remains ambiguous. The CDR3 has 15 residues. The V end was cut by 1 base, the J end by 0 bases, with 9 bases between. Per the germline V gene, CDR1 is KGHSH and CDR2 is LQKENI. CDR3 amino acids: CASSPLKGANYGYTF. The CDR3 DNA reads TGTGCCAGCTCACCACTAAAAGGAGCTAACTATGGCTACACCTTC. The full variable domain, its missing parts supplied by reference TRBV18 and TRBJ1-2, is NAGVMQNPRHLVRRRGQEARLRCSPMKGHSHVYWYRQLPEEGLKFMVYLQKENIIDESGMPKERFSAEFPKEGPSILRIQQVVRGDSAAYFCASSPLKGANYGYTFGSGTRLTVV.

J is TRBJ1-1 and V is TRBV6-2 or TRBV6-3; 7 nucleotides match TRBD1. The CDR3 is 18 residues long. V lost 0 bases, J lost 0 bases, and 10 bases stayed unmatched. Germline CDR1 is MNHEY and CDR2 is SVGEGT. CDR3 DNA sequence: TGTGCCAGCAGTTACTCGATAGGGGACAGCATCATGAACACTGAAGCTTTCTTT. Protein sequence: CASSYSIGDSIMNTEAFF.

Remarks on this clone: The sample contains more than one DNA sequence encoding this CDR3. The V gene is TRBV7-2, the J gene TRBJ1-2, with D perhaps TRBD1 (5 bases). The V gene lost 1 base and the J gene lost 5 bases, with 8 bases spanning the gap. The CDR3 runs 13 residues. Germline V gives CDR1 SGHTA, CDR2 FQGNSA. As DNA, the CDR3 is TGTGCCAGCAGCTTAGTTGGGGGGTATGGCTACACCTTC. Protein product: CASSLVGGYGYTF.

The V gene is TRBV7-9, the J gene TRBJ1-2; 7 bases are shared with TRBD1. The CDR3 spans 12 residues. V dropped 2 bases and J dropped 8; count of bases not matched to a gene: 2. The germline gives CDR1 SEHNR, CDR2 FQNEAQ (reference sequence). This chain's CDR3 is CASSLQGGGYTF. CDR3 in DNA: TGTGCCAGCAGCTTACAGGGGGGAGGCTACACCTTC.

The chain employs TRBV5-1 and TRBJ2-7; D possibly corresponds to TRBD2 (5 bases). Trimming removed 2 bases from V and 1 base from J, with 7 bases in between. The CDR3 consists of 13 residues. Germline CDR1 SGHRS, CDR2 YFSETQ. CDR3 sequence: CASSLRGSYEQYF. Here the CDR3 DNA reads TGCGCCAGCAGCTTACGAGGGTCCTACGAGCAGTACTTC.

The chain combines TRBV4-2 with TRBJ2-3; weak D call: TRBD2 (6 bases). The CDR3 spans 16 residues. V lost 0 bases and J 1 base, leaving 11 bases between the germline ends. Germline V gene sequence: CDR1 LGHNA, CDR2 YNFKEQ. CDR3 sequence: CASSQDWASGTDTQYF. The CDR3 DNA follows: TGTGCCAGCAGCCAAGATTGGGCTAGCGGCACAGATACGCAGTATTTT.

CDR3: CASSQGRLATNEKLFF. The DNA of the CDR3 is TGTGCCAGTAGCCAGGGAAGACTCGCTACTAATGAAAAACTGTTTTTT. This chain joins TRBV19 and TRBJ1-4; a weak D match, TRBD1 (5 bases). V was pared by 6 bases and J by 2 bases, with 16 bases between. There are 16 residues in the CDR3. CDR1 and CDR2 (germline): LNHDA, SQIVND (reference sequence).

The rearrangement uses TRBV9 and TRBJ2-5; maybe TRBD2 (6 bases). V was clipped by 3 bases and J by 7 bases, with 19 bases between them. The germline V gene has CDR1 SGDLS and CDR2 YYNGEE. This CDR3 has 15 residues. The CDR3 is CASSDGLSPRRTQYF. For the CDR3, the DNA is TGTGCCAGCAGCGACGGACTATCCCCCCGAAGGACCCAGTACTTC.

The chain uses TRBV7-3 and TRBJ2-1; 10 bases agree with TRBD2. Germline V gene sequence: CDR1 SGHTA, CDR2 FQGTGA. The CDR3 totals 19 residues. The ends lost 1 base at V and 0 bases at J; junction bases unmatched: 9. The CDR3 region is CASSLSSGGRSSSYNEQFF. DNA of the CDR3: TGTGCCAGCAGCTTAAGTAGCGGGGGGCGATCGAGCTCCTACAATGAGCAGTTCTTC.

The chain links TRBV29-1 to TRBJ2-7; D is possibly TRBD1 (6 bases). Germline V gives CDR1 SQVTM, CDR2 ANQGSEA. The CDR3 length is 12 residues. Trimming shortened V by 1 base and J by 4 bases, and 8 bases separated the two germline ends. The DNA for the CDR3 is TGCAGCGTTGAAGGGACAGCATACGAGCAGTACTTC. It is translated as CSVEGTAYEQYF.

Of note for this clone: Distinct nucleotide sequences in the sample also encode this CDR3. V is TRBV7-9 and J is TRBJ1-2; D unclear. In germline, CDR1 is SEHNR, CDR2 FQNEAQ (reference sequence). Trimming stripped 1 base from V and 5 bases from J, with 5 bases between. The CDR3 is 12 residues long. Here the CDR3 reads CASSLVRYGYTF. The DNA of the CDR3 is TGTGCCAGCAGCTTAGTTCGGTATGGCTACACCTTC.

This CDR3 is CASTISGGSNQPQHF. For the CDR3, the DNA is TGTGCCAGCACCATATCGGGGGGGAGCAATCAGCCCCAGCATTTT. V and J are TRBV5-5 and TRBJ1-5, with D possibly being TRBD1 (5 bases). Germline V gives CDR1 SGHKS, CDR2 YYEKEE (reference sequence). The V gene lost 6 bases and the J gene lost 1 base, with 14 bases spanning the gap. This CDR3 comprises 15 residues.

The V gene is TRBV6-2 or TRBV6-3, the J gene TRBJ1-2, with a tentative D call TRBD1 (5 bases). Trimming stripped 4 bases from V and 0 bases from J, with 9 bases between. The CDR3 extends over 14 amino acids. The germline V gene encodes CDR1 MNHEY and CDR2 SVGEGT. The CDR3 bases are TGTGCCAGCAGTTCCCGACAGCCTAACTATGGCTACACCTTC. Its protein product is CASSSRQPNYGYTF.

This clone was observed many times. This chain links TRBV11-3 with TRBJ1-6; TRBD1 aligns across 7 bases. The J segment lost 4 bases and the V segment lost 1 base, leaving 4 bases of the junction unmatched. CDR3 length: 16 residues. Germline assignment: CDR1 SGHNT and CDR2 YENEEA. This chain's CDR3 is CASSLGQGDYNSPLHF. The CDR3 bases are TGTGCCAGCAGCTTAGGACAGGGCGATTATAATTCACCCCTCCACTTT.

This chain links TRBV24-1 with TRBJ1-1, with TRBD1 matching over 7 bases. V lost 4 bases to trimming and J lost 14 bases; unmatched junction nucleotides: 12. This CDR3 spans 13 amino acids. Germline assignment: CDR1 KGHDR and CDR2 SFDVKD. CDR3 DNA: TGTGCCACCAGTGAATACCGGGACAGTATTTTATTCTTT. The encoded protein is CATSEYRDSILFF.